This TCR beta chain was recovered during a study of blood T cells in healthy people across ages. Sample-barcoded 5' priming and a J-beta primer mix drove a second PCR of roughly 7 to 11 cycles. In TCRdb, the 5' RACE reads were re-called with MiXCR into one record per CDR3 protein. Here the sample spans 1.5 million or so distinct CDR3 sequences, roughly 40% being singletons. The CDR3 totals 15 residues. The germline V gene encodes CDR1 MGHRA and CDR2 YSYEKL. Trimming took 0 bases from V and 2 from J, leaving 11 bases between them. This receptor was identified in a woman aged 18-29 years in good health. Material: blood. V gene TRBV4-1 combines with J gene TRBJ2-7; D ambiguous. The DNA for the CDR3 is TGCGCCAGCAGCCAAGAGGCTGGCAGGACCTACGAGCAGTACTTC. It codes for CASSQEAGRTYEQYF.